The entry below describes one T cell receptor (beta chain). Compared with germline, one end of the junction differs, possibly owing to a read error. These data belong to a study of blood T cell repertoires in COVID-19. In the study overall: Whether acute or convalescent, the COVID-19 samples came from the United States, Italy and Spain. T cells, B-cell-depleted T cells, or PBMCs provided the cDNA or gDNA that served as material.

In germline, CDR1 is SSHAT, CDR2 FNYEAQ (reference sequence). The CDR3 has 14 residues. In the original analysis: Counts of nucleated cells, estimated from reference gene primer amplification, were obtained. Libraries were prepared by immunoSEQ multiplex PCR; TCRdb keeps only in-frame clonotypes and omits some of them. V and J calls and clone size follow that table, whereas D and trimming were derived from the DNA. This sample yields hundreds of thousands of clones, of which just under 85% are seen a single time; about 1.9% belongs to the top ten. This chain uses TRBV7-7 with TRBJ2-5, with D uncertain. Specimen: peripheral blood. The TCR comes from a woman aged 80 or over with acute or convalescent COVID-19. The CDR3 here is CASSSGGGTETQYF. In nucleotides, the CDR3 is TGTGCTAGCAGCTCCGGCGGCGGAACCGAGACCCAGTACTTC.